What follows describes a single T cell receptor beta chain. Its matching antigen is unknown. The sample originates from a study of T cell responses to AZD1222 COVID-19 vaccine. Study information: Whether given at about 4 or about 12 weeks, second doses were pooled. Whole-study findings and limits: Mostly white British, mostly female donors; authors suggested clonal diversity may be underestimated. Nearly half of spike-specific TCRs reportedly target unmutated variant regions. Among vaccine-associated CD4 TCRs, coverage spanned spike, with dominance at 160-218 and 743-854.

The data were produced by immunoSEQ multiplex PCR, yet TCRdb's version contains in-frame clones alone and is incomplete. The top ten clones hold just over 5% of a sample with about 150,000 clones, about 93% of them seen once. The CDR3 consists of 15 residues. V lost 3 bases, J lost 4 bases, and 8 bases stayed unmatched. Germline assignment: CDR1 LNHDA and CDR2 SQIVND (reference sequence). The chain carries TRBV19 and TRBJ1-1, with TRBD1 matching over 7 bases. The sequences come from peripheral blood, collected on day 0 of AZD1222 vaccination. This sequence originates from an adult in good health. CDR3 DNA: TGTGCCAGTAGTATCCTCGACAGGGATGGCACTGAAGCTTTCTTT. Its protein is CASSILDRDGTEAFF.